The 15 T cell receptor beta chains given below trace back to one sample, sequenced in a study of cytomegalovirus exposure and HLA in healthy donors. Primers: 60 Vbeta forward and 13 Jbeta reverse. Profiled with immunoSEQ multiplex PCR; TCRdb holds only in-frame clones, not every one. The table has 150,000 to 200,000 clones, 65% to 80% seen once; the top ten hold 2.5% to 3%. Input material: PBMCs. These receptors originate from a woman between 45 and 65 years old in good health and CMV-seropositive.

The rearrangement joins TRBV10-3 to TRBJ1-6, with 9 bases identical to TRBD1. The germline V gene has CDR1 ENHRY and CDR2 SYGVKD. The CDR3 spans 17 residues. V lost 3 bases, J lost 9 bases, and 12 bases stayed unmatched. Here the CDR3 DNA reads TGTGCCATCAGTGAATCACAGGGGGCGAGGACCGGTTCACCCCTCCACTTT. Amino acids: CAISESQGARTGSPLHF.

The chain combines TRBV7-8 with TRBJ1-1, with D perhaps matching TRBD1 (5 bases). Germline CDR1 reads SGHVS; CDR2 reads FQNEAQ. The CDR3 runs 14 residues. V was pared by 1 base and J by 4 bases, with 10 bases between. CDR3 nucleotides: TGTGCCAGCAGCTTAGATGGCAGGGCCACTGAAGCTTTCTTT. Translation: CASSLDGRATEAFF.

V gene TRBV29-1 combines with J gene TRBJ2-3, with TRBD1 matching over 7 bases. The J segment lost 3 bases and the V segment lost 6 bases, leaving 6 bases of the junction unmatched. From germline, CDR1 is SQVTM and CDR2 ANQGSEA. This CDR3 is built from 13 residues. This CDR3 reads CSVSTGITDTQYF. The CDR3 DNA sequence: TGCAGCGTCTCGACAGGGATTACAGATACGCAGTATTTT.

The chain has TRBV2 and TRBJ1-2; TRBD1 is a possible D gene (6 bases). Trimming stripped 7 bases from V and 3 bases from J, with 15 bases between. This CDR3 has 14 amino acids. Germline lookup yields CDR1 SNHLY and CDR2 FYNNEI. CDR3 amino acids: CASNLGGGYYGYTF. The DNA for the CDR3 is TGTGCCAGCAACCTAGGGGGGGGATACTATGGCTACACCTTC.

In DNA, the CDR3 is TGTGCCAGCAGCTTACCGACAGGGAAACTGTTTTTT. Translation gives CASSLPTGKLFF. The rearrangement uses TRBV7-6 and TRBJ1-4; 7 bases are a match to TRBD1. V dropped 2 bases and J dropped 11; count of bases not matched to a gene: 2. There are 12 residues in the CDR3. CDR1 is SGHVS and CDR2 is FNYEAQ in the germline V gene.

V usage is TRBV6-5 and J usage is TRBJ2-1; a possible D gene is TRBD2 (5 bases). This CDR3 has 15 residues. V lost 0 bases and J 4 bases, leaving 10 bases between the germline ends. Germline V gives CDR1 MNHEY, CDR2 SVGAGI. The CDR3 spells CASSYSRAPYNEQFF. The CDR3 DNA sequence: TGTGCCAGCAGTTACTCGAGGGCACCTTACAATGAGCAGTTCTTC.

This chain uses TRBV5-6 with TRBJ2-7; perhaps TRBD2 as D (6 bases). Per germline, CDR1 SGHDT and CDR2 YYEEEE. Trimming cost V 7 bases and J 5 bases, with 25 bases left between them. This CDR3 has 16 residues. In DNA form, the CDR3 reads TGTGCCAGCTGGGCTCTCCCGGGACTCCCTAGTAACGAGCAGTACTTC. Protein product: CASWALPGLPSNEQYF.

The chain carries TRBV5-5 and TRBJ1-1; no reliable D call. The CDR3 covers 13 residues. CDR1 SGHKS and CDR2 YYEKEE come from the germline V gene (reference sequence). The germline V and J ends were trimmed by 1 base and 5 bases, with 9 bases remaining between them. The CDR3 DNA follows: TGTGCCAGCAGCTTGAACGGAGGGACTGAAGCTTTCTTT. Translation: CASSLNGGTEAFF.

This rearrangement joins TRBV9 to TRBJ1-4, with D possibly matching TRBD1 (6 bases). The CDR3 runs 18 residues. Germline V lookup: CDR1 SGDLS, CDR2 YYNGEE. V shed 0 bases and J shed 0 bases, with 15 bases lying between them. The CDR3 sequence: CASSVGFVGQTTNEKLFF. The CDR3 coding sequence is TGTGCCAGCAGCGTAGGGTTCGTCGGACAGACAACTAATGAAAAACTGTTTTTT.

V gene TRBV19 combines with J gene TRBJ1-2, with D possibly matching TRBD1 (5 bases). The CDR3 is made up of 12 amino acids. Germline V lookup: CDR1 LNHDA, CDR2 SQIVND (reference sequence). V lost 8 bases and J 1 base, leaving 8 bases between the germline ends. Written as DNA, the CDR3 is TGTGCCAGTCGGCAGGGTAACTATGGCTACACCTTC. Translation: CASRQGNYGYTF.

This chain uses TRBV5-1 with TRBJ1-4; the match to TRBD1 covers 7 bases. Germline-derived CDR1 and CDR2 are SGHRS and YFSETQ. This CDR3 region has 14 residues. J lost 2 bases, V lost 3 bases, and 1 base had no gene match. CDR3 loop: CASSSTGTNEKLFF. The CDR3 nucleotides are TGCGCCAGCAGCTCGACAGGGACTAATGAAAAACTGTTTTTT.

This clone was detected once. This rearrangement joins TRBV27 to TRBJ1-2; 12 nucleotides align to TRBD1. The CDR3 length is 20 residues. J gave up 0 bases and V 1 base, and 12 bases lay outside the gene matches. CDR1 is MNHEY, CDR2 SMNVEV, per germline (reference sequence). The CDR3 loop is CASSLFGTGGLFFTNYGYTF. The DNA of the CDR3 is TGTGCCAGCAGTTTATTCGGGACAGGGGGCCTTTTTTTCACTAACTATGGCTACACCTTC.

The genes are TRBV9 and TRBJ2-1; 9 bases are a match to TRBD2. V was clipped by 3 bases and J by 2 bases; unmatched bases: 3. Looked up from germline, CDR1 is SGDLS and CDR2 is YYNGEE. This CDR3 has 15 amino acids. The CDR3 nucleotides are TGTGCCAGCAGCGCGACTAGCGGAGCCTACAATGAGCAGTTCTTC. This gives the protein CASSATSGAYNEQFF.

The genes are TRBV9 and TRBJ1-1, with D perhaps TRBD1 (5 bases). CDR1 and CDR2 from the germline V gene are SGDLS and YYNGEE. The CDR3 runs to 15 residues. Deletions cut 0 bases from V and 2 bases from J, with 11 bases between. The CDR3: CASSVVETANTEAFF. CDR3 nucleotide sequence: TGTGCCAGCAGCGTAGTTGAGACAGCAAACACTGAAGCTTTCTTT.

The genes are TRBV5-1 and TRBJ1-6; the match to TRBD1 covers 7 bases. The CDR3 covers 13 residues. The J segment lost 5 bases and the V segment lost 9 bases, leaving 5 bases of the junction unmatched. The germline gives CDR1 SGHRS, CDR2 YFSETQ. The CDR3 DNA is TGCGCCACCCGGGACAGAGATAATTCACCCCTCCACTTT. The encoded protein is CATRDRDNSPLHF.